The TCR beta chain described here comes from a study of blood T cell repertoires in COVID-19. Study summary: Material from acute and convalescent COVID-19 was sourced from the United States, Italy and Spain. Sources were T cells, B-cell-depleted T cells, or PBMCs; the material itself was cDNA or gDNA.

With V trimmed by 8 bases and J by 3 bases, 8 bases remained unmatched. Germline V gene data show CDR1 as LNHDA and CDR2 as SQIVND (reference sequence). This CDR3 has 15 amino acids. In the original analysis: Amplifying reference gene primers gave estimates of nucleated cell counts. Profiling relied on immunoSEQ multiplex PCR, and the TCRdb table lists in-frame clones only, not all of them. The V and J calls and clone size are taken from that table; D and trimming were inferred from the DNA. The sample holds over 110,000 clones, roughly 90% seen once. The chain employs TRBV19 and TRBJ2-1; TRBD1 aligns across 9 bases. Sequences were obtained from peripheral blood. The TCR comes from a man in his 70s with acute or convalescent COVID-19. CDR3 region: CASATRDRDYNEQFF. As DNA, the CDR3 is TGTGCCAGTGCAACCCGGGACAGGGACTACAATGAGCAGTTCTTC.